What follows is one T cell receptor (beta chain) and its context. Its antigen is as yet unknown. The data originate from a study of identifying expanded T cells in peripheral blood. The study's findings and limits: Technical replicates showed around 1.2 changed clones; roughly two weeks about 16; four weeks 19. Variance in clone template counts between approximately two-week samples significantly increased with total template count across all healthy donors.

The table came from immunoSEQ multiplex PCR; TCRdb's copy has only in-frame clones and leaves some out. This table has around 80,000 clones, about 90% appearing once. Sequencing was done on a sample of blood. The clonotype was recovered from a person between 18 and 75 years old in good health.

The CDR3 sequence is CASSTPLGTDTQYF. In nucleotides, the CDR3 is TGTGCCAGCTCAACCCCCTTAGGCACAGATACGCAGTATTTT. This chain connects TRBV6-6 to TRBJ2-3; no clear D gene. V dropped 8 bases and J dropped 1 base, with 13 bases sitting between them. Germline V lookup: CDR1 MNHNY, CDR2 SVGAGI (reference sequence). This CDR3 spans 14 amino acids.